This T cell receptor beta chain is from a study of cytomegalovirus exposure and HLA in healthy donors. V was pared by 2 bases and J by 5 bases, with 7 bases between. Germline-derived CDR1 and CDR2 are SGHTS and YDEGEE. The CDR3 contains 12 residues. The PCR ran on 60 Vbeta and 13 Jbeta primers. The table came from immunoSEQ multiplex PCR; TCRdb's copy has only in-frame clones and leaves some out. The data hold about 200,000 clones, with around nine tenths observed a single time. Notes on the study in general: The likely origin of a cluster of highly shared sequence variants was a sequencing artifact. Using the classifier, cytomegalovirus status was reportedly diagnosed with high specificity and sensitivity. Common viral pathogens seemed, in a later analysis, to connect with several of the most significant clusters.

On this clone itself: Its specificity is unknown.

This receptor was taken from a woman in her twenties or thirties in good health and CMV-seronegative. This rearrangement joins TRBV5-8 to TRBJ1-1; D call uncertain. Input material: PBMCs. The DNA of the CDR3 is TGTGCCAGCAGCTTCGAGGGAACTGAAGCTTTCTTT. It yields the protein CASSFEGTEAFF.